This T cell receptor (beta chain) comes out of a study of T cell responses to AZD1222 COVID-19 vaccine (dated by TCRdb to the early 2020s). About the full investigation: A total of 233 trial participants underwent TCR sequencing, of whom nearly 210 received two doses of AZD1222 and some 25 received two doses of the MenACWY control vaccine. Trial participants were enrolled by age into subgroups of 18-55, 56-69 and 70-plus years, and around 140, 26 and 57 TCR-sequenced participants, respectively, were included in these subgroups.

The full study reports these points: Nearly half of unique spike-specific TCRs reportedly recognized epitopes outside regions mutated in the B.1.351 and B.1.1.7 variants. After two AZD1222 doses, spike-specific TCR breadth and depth were significantly higher than at day 0 and than in MenACWY recipients. Because no day 14 peak-response samples were available, the repertoires could be characterized only after the peak T cell response. In the small 56-69-year group, the increase in depth fell short of significance, most likely because of low power. Participants were mostly white British and included more females than males, and it was suggested by the authors that clonal diversity may have been underestimated. Conclusions about previously exposed vaccinees are limited because only 6 or 7 AZD1222 recipients were SARS-CoV-2 seropositive at baseline. CD4 TCRs associated with the vaccine covered the entire spike protein, and the dominant responses were in regions 160-218 and 743-854.

Comment on this clone: Its recognized antigen is unknown. Within one base of it there is no much larger clone, and no base qualities were kept.

What the time point label conveys for this sample: about 28 days (+/-7) after the second vaccine dose. The meaning of the sample's treatment or condition label: meningococcal conjugate vaccine given as trial control. Samples from vaccinated people were obtained from the UK trials COV001 and COV002, which included a single-blind randomized controlled phase 2/3 trial of AZD1222 (ChAdOx1 nCoV-19) in healthy adults. For TCRbeta chain sequencing, PBMC samples were collected from trial participants at day 0 and at day 28 after the second dose. The CDR3 regions of human TCRbeta chains were analyzed by immunosequencing. The authors' pipeline ran thus. Repertoire TCRs were matched against a reference library of SARS-CoV-2-specific TCRs generated with the MIRA antigen-specificity platform. Breadth was defined as the fraction of unique TCRs that were SARS-CoV-2-associated, and depth was defined as the fraction of total T cells that were SARS-CoV-2-associated. Each spike-specific TCR was assigned to its reactive spike region and to a CD4 or CD8 class using the MIRA data. Log10-transformed breadth and depth values were compared by one-way ANOVA with Sidak's multiple comparisons tests. TCRdb provides this immuneACCESS table in a form limited to in-frame rearrangements. Some clones are lacking; in checked studies, under half of them reflect an unresolved V gene, and why the rest are absent is not known. The V and J calls and clone size are taken from that table; D and trimming were inferred from the DNA. The sample contains 200,000 to 250,000 clones, 94% of them found a single time. The ten largest make up over 1.5% of the sample.

Here V drops 0 bases and J drops 2 bases, and the junction holds 5 bases not matched to any gene. For CDR1 and CDR2, the germline V gene lists LGHNA and YNFKEQ. The CDR3 measures 16 amino acids from cysteine to phenylalanine. Only the CDR3 DNA stays, 48 bases, in frame from base 1. The origin of this receptor is an adult who received the MenACWY meningococcal vaccine as a control. The chain couples TRBV4-2 to TRBJ2-3, with 7 junctional bases fitting TRBD2. The source was peripheral blood, collected 28 days after the second dose of the MenACWY control vaccine. The bases are TGTGCCAGCAGCCAAGAGGCTAGCGGTCACACAGATACGCAGTATTTT. Protein translation: CASSQEASGHTDTQYF.